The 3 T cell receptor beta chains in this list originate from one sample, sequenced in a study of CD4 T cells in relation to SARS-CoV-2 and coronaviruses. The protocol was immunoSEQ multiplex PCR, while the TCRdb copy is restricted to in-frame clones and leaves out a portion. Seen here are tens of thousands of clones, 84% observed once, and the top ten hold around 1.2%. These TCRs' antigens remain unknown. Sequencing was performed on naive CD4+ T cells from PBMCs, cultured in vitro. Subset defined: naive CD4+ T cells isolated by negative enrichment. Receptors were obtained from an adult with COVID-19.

The CDR3: CASSELTGGNQPQHF. The CDR3 region has the DNA TGTGCCAGCAGTGAATTAACGGGCGGCAATCAGCCCCAGCATTTT. The chain combines TRBV6-1 with TRBJ1-5; D not resolved. The CDR3 loop spans 15 amino acids. Trimming cost V 2 bases and J 2 bases, with 10 bases left between them. Per germline, CDR1 MNHNS and CDR2 SASEGT.

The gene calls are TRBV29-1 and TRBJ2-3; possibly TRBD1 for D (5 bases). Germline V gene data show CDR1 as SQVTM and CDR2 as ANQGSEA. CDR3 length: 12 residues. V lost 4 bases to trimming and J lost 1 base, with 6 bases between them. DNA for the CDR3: TGCAGCGTTGTGGGGCGCACAGATACGCAGTATTTT. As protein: CSVVGRTDTQYF.

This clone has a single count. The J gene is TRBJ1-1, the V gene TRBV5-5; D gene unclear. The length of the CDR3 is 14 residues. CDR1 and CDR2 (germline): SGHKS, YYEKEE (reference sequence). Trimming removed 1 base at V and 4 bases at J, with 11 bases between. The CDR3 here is CASSLLNRGTEAFF. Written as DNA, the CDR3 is TGTGCCAGCAGCTTGCTTAACCGGGGCACTGAAGCTTTCTTT. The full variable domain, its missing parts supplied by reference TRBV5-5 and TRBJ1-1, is DAGVTQSPTHLIKTRGQQVTLRCSPISGHKSVSWYQQVLGQGPQFIFQYYEKEERGRGNFPDRFSARQFPNYSSELNVNALLLGDSALYLCASSLLNRGTEAFFGQGTRLTVV.